This T cell receptor beta chain appears in the sequencing data of a study of CD8+ T cells in alopecia areata. Those with alopecia areata gave lesional scalp punch biopsies and peripheral blood. Whole-study findings and limits: Scalp sample data also include resident alphabeta T cells from normal skin. Normal scalp showed lower clonality than lesional scalp, especially alopecia totalis/universalis.

Points on this clone: Its antigen is not known.

Extracted RNA was reverse transcribed, and the resulting cDNA served as sequencing template. The assay was immunoSEQ multiplex PCR, and TCRdb's table has in-frame clones only and misses some. Of about 100,000 clones in the sample, 45% to 60% were seen once. V was clipped by 3 bases and J by 2 bases, with 7 bases between them. Germline CDR1 MNHEY, CDR2 SMNVEV (reference sequence). The CDR3 covers 14 residues. The sequence derives from a human donor with alopecia areata. Material: NKG2D-low CD8+ T cells sorted from blood. The gene calls are TRBV27 and TRBJ2-2; D unclear. CDR3 sequence: CASSFEVNTGELFF. The DNA of the CDR3 is TGTGCCAGCAGTTTCGAAGTCAACACCGGGGAGCTGTTTTTT.